The sequence of this TCR beta chain was determined in a study of regulatory T cells in long-lasting Graves disease. Sample time point: persistent/refractory GD, antithyroid drugs over 5 years with positive TRAb. The TCR library was made from RNA that had been extracted from PBMCs in TRIzol. Per American Thyroid Association guidelines, Graves' disease was diagnosed. Whole-study findings and limits: TRBV28 was favored in persistent disease, as were TRBJ1-2 and TRBJ2-5. Because few samples were included, accuracy may have been lower. Those with persistent Graves' had less TCR diversity than newly diagnosed patients.

TCR beta libraries were built with iRepertoire HTBI primers and Arm-PCR of CDR3 regions. A single record per CDR3 protein comes from TCRdb applying MiXCR to the multiplex PCR reads. The sample lists 300,000 to 500,000 distinct CDR3 sequences, about a fifth seen once, with roughly 20% in the top ten. In this sample, this clonotype turned up a few times. Its specificity is not known. Germline V gives CDR1 MNHEY, CDR2 SMNVEV (reference sequence). V was clipped by 2 bases and J by 1 base, with 9 bases between them. The CDR3 runs 15 residues. Sequenced here: peripheral blood mononuclear cells (PBMCs), sampled when the disease was refractory, from a patient treated with antithyroid drugs. The chain links TRBV27 to TRBJ2-4; D remains ambiguous. The TCR originated in a female donor with Graves disease. The CDR3 spells CASSLQKGAKNIQYF. Here the CDR3 DNA reads TGTGCCAGCAGTTTACAAAAGGGCGCCAAAAACATTCAGTACTTC.